The 10 T cell receptor beta chains presented below share a single source sample, sequenced in a study of Graves' ophthalmopathy and Graves' hyperthyroidism. RNA served as the template for amplifying TCR beta CDR3 regions. First-round RT-PCR with HTBI primers preceded a second-round multiplex PCR. One entry per CDR3 protein, called by TCRdb with MiXCR from the multiplex PCR reads. The sample lists more than 1,000,000 distinct CDR3 sequences; about two fifths were seen once. Sequencing input: peripheral blood or thyroid tissue (not recorded which). The receptors shown here come from an adult man with Graves' hyperthyroidism.

This clonotype has at least ten counts. The rearrangement uses TRBV6-5 and TRBJ2-6; D is unresolved. This CDR3 contains 15 residues. Germline-derived CDR1 and CDR2 are MNHEY and SVGAGI. With 6 bases removed from V and 0 bases from J, the gap between germline ends came to 9 bases. The CDR3 sequence: CASSYTISGANVLTF. Here the CDR3 DNA reads TGTGCCAGCAGCTACACAATCTCTGGGGCCAACGTCCTGACTTTC.

The CDR3 sequence: CASSRSFSHNSPLHF. The CDR3 nucleotides read TGTGCCAGCAGTCGATCATTCAGTCATAATTCACCCCTCCACTTT. J is TRBJ1-6 and V is TRBV7-6; D call uncertain. V was trimmed by 6 bases and J by 5 bases, leaving 14 bases between them. The CDR3 totals 15 residues. Germline CDR1 SGHVS, CDR2 FNYEAQ. The variable domain in full, with the rest retrieved from reference TRBV7-6 and TRBJ1-6, is GAGVSQSPRYKVTKRGQDVALRCDPISGHVSLYWYRQALGQGPEFLTYFNYEAQQDKSGLPNDRFSAERPEGSISTLTIQRTEQRDSAMYRCASSRSFSHNSPLHFGNGTRLTVT.

This clonotype showed up just a few times. The V gene is TRBV5-6, the J gene TRBJ2-7; the D is unclear. V was clipped by 0 bases and J by 4 bases, with 8 bases between them. The CDR3 is 13 residues long. Germline V CDR1 and CDR2: SGHDT, YYEEEE. The CDR3 sequence: CASSLGQQYEQYF. The CDR3 bases are TGTGCCAGCAGCTTGGGACAACAATACGAGCAGTACTTC.

This clonotype was counted a few times. This chain links TRBV4-2 with TRBJ2-7; no reliable D call. Trimming took off 5 bases at V and 3 bases at J, with 23 bases between the two ends. Per the germline V gene, CDR1 is LGHNA and CDR2 is YNFKEQ. The CDR3 contains 17 residues. CDR3 DNA sequence: TGTGCCAGCAGCTTCCTAACTCATCACACGAAACTCTACGAGCAGTACTTC. Its translation is CASSFLTHHTKLYEQYF.

In this sample, this clonotype turned up many times. The chain joins TRBV4-3 to TRBJ1-2; D unclear. Germline lookup yields CDR1 LGHNA and CDR2 YSLEER. The ends were cut back, 3 bases at V and 0 bases at J, with 8 bases in the middle. The CDR3 runs to 14 residues. CDR3 in amino acids: CASSHGLPNYGYTF. The DNA of the CDR3 is TGCGCCAGCAGCCACGGGTTGCCTAACTATGGCTACACCTTC.

This sequence joins TRBV2 and TRBJ1-2; tentative D call: TRBD1 (6 bases). V lost 5 bases and J 5 bases, leaving 24 bases between the germline ends. The CDR3 sequence is 17 residues long. Germline V gives CDR1 SNHLY, CDR2 FYNNEI. The CDR3 spells CASSLSVRGRRDYGYTF. The DNA of the CDR3 is TGTGCCAGCAGTTTATCCGTACGGGGGCGCAGGGATTATGGCTACACCTTC.

This clonotype was observed once. J is TRBJ1-1 and V is TRBV4-2, with TRBD1 matching over 10 bases. The CDR3 length is 16 residues. Germline V gives CDR1 LGHNA, CDR2 YNFKEQ. With 4 bases clipped from V and 3 bases from J, the junction kept 8 bases outside the gene matches. The CDR3 here is CASSRDRGSSDTEAFF. In DNA form, the CDR3 reads TGTGCCAGCAGCCGGGACAGGGGTTCCTCGGACACTGAAGCTTTCTTT.

Only a few counts were recorded for this clonotype. The chain recombines TRBV29-1 with TRBJ1-1; a possible D gene is TRBD1 (5 bases). Germline CDR1 SQVTM, CDR2 ANQGSEA. With 3 bases removed from V and 11 bases from J, the gap between germline ends came to 25 bases. The CDR3 consists of 15 residues. The CDR3 region has the DNA TGCAGCGTTGATGTGGGCGATGGGGGACCACTCTCTGCTTTCTTT. It specifies CSVDVGDGGPLSAFF.

This clonotype was seen many times. This chain joins TRBV6-5 and TRBJ1-4; no clear D gene. V lost 5 bases and J 8 bases, leaving 12 bases between the germline ends. This CDR3 has 13 residues. Germline values: CDR1 MNHEY, CDR2 SVGAGI. Here the CDR3 reads CASSTAFGEKLFF. The CDR3 DNA follows: TGTGCCAGCAGTACCGCGTTTGGGGAAAAACTGTTTTTT.

This clonotype was seen many times. This sequence joins TRBV9 and TRBJ2-7; possibly TRBD1 for D (7 bases). Germline lookup yields CDR1 SGDLS and CDR2 YYNGEE. This CDR3 has 14 amino acids. The V and J ends lost 4 bases and 0 bases respectively, with 11 bases between them. The CDR3 region has the DNA TGTGCCAGCAGCCCAGGGGGGAACTCCTACGAGCAGTACTTC. It yields the protein CASSPGGNSYEQYF.